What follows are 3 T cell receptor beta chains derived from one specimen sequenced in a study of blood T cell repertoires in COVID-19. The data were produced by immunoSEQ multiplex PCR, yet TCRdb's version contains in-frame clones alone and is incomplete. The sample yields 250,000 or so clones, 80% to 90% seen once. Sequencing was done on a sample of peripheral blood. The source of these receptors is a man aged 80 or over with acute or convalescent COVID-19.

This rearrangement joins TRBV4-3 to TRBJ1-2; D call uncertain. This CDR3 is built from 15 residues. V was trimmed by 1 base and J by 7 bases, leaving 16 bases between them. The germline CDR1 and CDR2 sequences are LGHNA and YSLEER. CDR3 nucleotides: TGCGCCAGCAGCCAAGCTGGCGGCTTCCACCTTGGCTACACCTTC. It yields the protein CASSQAGGFHLGYTF.

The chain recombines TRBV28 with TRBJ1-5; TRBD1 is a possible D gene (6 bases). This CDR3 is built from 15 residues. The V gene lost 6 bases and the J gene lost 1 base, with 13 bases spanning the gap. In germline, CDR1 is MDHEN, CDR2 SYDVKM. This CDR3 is CASRNTGISNQPQHF. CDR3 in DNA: TGTGCCAGCAGAAATACAGGGATAAGCAATCAGCCCCAGCATTTT.

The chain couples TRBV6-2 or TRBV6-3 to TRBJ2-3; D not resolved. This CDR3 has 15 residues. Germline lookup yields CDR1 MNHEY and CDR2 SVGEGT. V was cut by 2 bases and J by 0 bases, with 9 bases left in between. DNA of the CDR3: TGTGCCAGCAGTTACATACTATCCAGCACAGATACGCAGTATTTT. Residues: CASSYILSSTDTQYF.